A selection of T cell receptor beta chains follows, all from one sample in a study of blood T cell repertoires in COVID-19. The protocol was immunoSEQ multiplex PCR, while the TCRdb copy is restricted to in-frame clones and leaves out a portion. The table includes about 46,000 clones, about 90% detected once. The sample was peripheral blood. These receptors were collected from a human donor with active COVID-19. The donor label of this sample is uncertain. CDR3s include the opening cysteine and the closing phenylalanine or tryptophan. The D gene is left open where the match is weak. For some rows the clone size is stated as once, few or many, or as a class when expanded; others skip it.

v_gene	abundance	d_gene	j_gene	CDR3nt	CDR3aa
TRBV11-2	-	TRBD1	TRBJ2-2	TGTGCCAGCAGCTTAGATCGCAGGGGGTACACCGGGGAGCTGTTTTTT	CASSLDRRGYTGELFF
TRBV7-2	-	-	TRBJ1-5	TGTGCCAGCAGCTTAGCGCGGGATCAGCCCCAGCATTTT	CASSLARDQPQHF
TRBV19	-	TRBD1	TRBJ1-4	TGTGCCAGTAGTTCTCAGGGGACAGCGGATGAAAAACTGTTTTTT	CASSSQGTADEKLFF
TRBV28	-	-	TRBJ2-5	TGTGCCAGCACCCGTCAGGAGACCCAGTACTTC	CASTRQETQYF
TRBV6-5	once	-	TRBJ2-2	TGTGCCAGCAGTTACCAGGGTGGGTTCACCGGGGAGCTGTTTTTT	CASSYQGGFTGELFF
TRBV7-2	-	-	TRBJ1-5	TGTGCCAGCAGCTTAGCAAGCGGGGGCGGGATGCAGCCCCAGCATTTT	CASSLASGGGMQPQHF
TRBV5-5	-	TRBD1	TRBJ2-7	TGTGCCAGCAGCTTGGTTGGACAGGGGGCTCACGAGCAGTACTTC	CASSLVGQGAHEQYF
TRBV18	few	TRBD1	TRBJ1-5	TGTGCCAGCTCACCACAGGGGGCGAAGGTAAATCAGCCCCAGCATTTT	CASSPQGAKVNQPQHF
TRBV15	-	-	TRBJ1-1	TGTGCCACCAGCAGAGATGAGAGTCGCACTGAAGCTTTCTTT	CATSRDESRTEAFF
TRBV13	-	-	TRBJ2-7	TGTGCCAGCAGCCCCGGGAAGACGGGAGAGGGAGGCTACGAGCAGTACTTC	CASSPGKTGEGGYEQYF
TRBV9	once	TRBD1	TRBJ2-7	TGTGCCAGCAGCGCGACAGGGGTCCCCCCCTACGAGCAGTACTTC	CASSATGVPPYEQYF
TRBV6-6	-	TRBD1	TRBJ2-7	TGTGCCAGCAGCCCGGGACAGAGAACCTACGAGCAGTACTTC	CASSPGQRTYEQYF
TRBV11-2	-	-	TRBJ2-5	TGTGCCAGCAGCTTAGAGGGCGGGCCGGAGACCCAGTACTTC	CASSLEGGPETQYF
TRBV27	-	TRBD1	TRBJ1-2	TGTGCCAGCAGAAAAAGACAGGGCGATGGCTACACCTTC	CASRKRQGDGYTF
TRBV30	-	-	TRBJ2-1	TGTGCCTGGAGCGGAGGCCTTCCGGGGTACGCCTACAATGAGCAGTTCTTC	CAWSGGLPGYAYNEQFF
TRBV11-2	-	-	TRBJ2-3	TGTGCCAGCAGCTTAGATCTCTATACTAGCACAGATACGCAGTATTTT	CASSLDLYTSTDTQYF
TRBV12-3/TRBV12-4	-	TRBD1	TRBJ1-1	TGTGCCAGCAGCCCAACAGGGGGGGCTGAAGCTTTCTTT	CASSPTGGAEAFF
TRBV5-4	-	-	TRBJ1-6	TGTGCCAGCAGCTTAGACGGGAATTCACCCCTCCACTTT	CASSLDGNSPLHF
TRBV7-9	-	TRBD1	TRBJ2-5	TGTGCCAGCAGCCCAGGGGGATTGGAGACCCAGTACTTC	CASSPGGLETQYF
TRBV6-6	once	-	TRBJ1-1	TGTGCCAGCCTCGATACAGGTTTTCTCACTGAAGCTTTCTTT	CASLDTGFLTEAFF
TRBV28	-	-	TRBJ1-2	TGTGCCAGCAGACCCTTCCCGGACCCTCGCGGGTTTAACTATGGCTACACCTTC	CASRPFPDPRGFNYGYTF
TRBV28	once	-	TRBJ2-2	TGTGCCAGCAGATCATACGGGAGAAGCACCGGGGAGCTGTTTTTT	CASRSYGRSTGELFF
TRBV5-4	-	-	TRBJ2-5	TGTGCCAGCACGGACAGACAAGAGACCCAGTACTTC	CASTDRQETQYF
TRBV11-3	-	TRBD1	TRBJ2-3	TGTGCCAGCAGCCCGGGACAGGGGGAGGAGGATACGCAGTATTTT	CASSPGQGEEDTQYF
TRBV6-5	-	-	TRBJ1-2	TGTGCCAGCAGTTACTCGATACGGGTTGGCTACACCTTC	CASSYSIRVGYTF
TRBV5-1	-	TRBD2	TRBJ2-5	TGCGCCAGCAGCTTTATAAGCGGGGGGACCCAGTACTTC	CASSFISGGTQYF
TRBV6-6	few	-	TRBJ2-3	TGTGCCAGCAGTTACGGGGACACCTTTTACACAGATACGCAGTATTTT	CASSYGDTFYTDTQYF
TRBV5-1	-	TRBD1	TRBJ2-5	TGCGCCAGCAGCTCGACAGGGGGTCTCTGGGAGACCCAGTACTTC	CASSSTGGLWETQYF
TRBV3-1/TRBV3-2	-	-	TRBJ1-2	TGTGCCAGCAGCCAAGATAGGGACTTCTATGGCTACACCTTC	CASSQDRDFYGYTF
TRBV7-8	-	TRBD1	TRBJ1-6	TGTGCCAGCAGCCCACGGGACAGCTCCTATAATTCACCCCTCCACTTT	CASSPRDSSYNSPLHF
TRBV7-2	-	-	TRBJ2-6	TGTGCCAGCAGCTCTGTAGCCTCTGGGGCCAACGTCCTGACTTTC	CASSSVASGANVLTF
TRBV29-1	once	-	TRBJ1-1	TGCAGCGTTGAAAGAGGGATATCTGAAGCTTTCTTT	CSVERGISEAFF
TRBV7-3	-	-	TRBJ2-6	TGTGCCAGCAGCTCCGTAACAGGCTCTGGGGCCAACGTCCTGACTTTC	CASSSVTGSGANVLTF
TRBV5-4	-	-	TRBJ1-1	TGTGCCAGCAGCTTGGATGGAGGGCGGCACACTGAAGCTTTCTTT	CASSLDGGRHTEAFF
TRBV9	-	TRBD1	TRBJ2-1	TGTGCCAGCAGCGTAGACCCGGGACAGCCAAGTGATGAGCAGTTCTTC	CASSVDPGQPSDEQFF
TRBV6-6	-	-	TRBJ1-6	TGTGCCAGCAGTTCCCGGCCATGGAGGGATAATTCACCCCTCCACTTT	CASSSRPWRDNSPLHF
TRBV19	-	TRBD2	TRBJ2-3	TGTGCCAGTAAAGAGGGGCGGGAGCGTCAAGATACGCAGTATTTT	CASKEGRERQDTQYF
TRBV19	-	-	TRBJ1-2	TGTGCCAGTAGTATAGTTATGTTGGGGTCGGGGATCGGGTCTTATGGCTACACCTTC	CASSIVMLGSGIGSYGYTF
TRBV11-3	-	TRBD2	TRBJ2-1	TGTGCCAGCAGCTTTACTAGCGTTAGTGAGCAGTTCTTC	CASSFTSVSEQFF
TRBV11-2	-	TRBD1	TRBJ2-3	TGTGCCAGCAGCTTTACAGGGGAAGTTACGCAGTATTTT	CASSFTGEVTQYF
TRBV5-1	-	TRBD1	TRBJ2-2	TGCGCCAGCAGGCCTCCGGGACAGGGATTCACCGGGGAGCTGTTTTTT	CASRPPGQGFTGELFF
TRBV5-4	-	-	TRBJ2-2	TGTGCCAGCAGCACACCGGGACTCCCTTCCCCCGGGGAGCTGTTTTTT	CASSTPGLPSPGELFF
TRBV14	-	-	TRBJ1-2	TGTGCCAGCAGCCAAGGACTTTATTATGGCTACACCTTC	CASSQGLYYGYTF
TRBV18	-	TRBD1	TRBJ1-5	TGTGCCAGCTCACCAGTTGGGACAGTCGCCAATCAGCCCCAGCATTTT	CASSPVGTVANQPQHF
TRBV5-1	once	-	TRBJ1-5	TGCGCCAGCAGCCTTGGAGGGCAGGGCAATCAGCCCCAGCATTTT	CASSLGGQGNQPQHF
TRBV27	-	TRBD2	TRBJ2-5	TGTGCCAGCACCCCGCGGGGGGCTTGGGAGACCCAGTACTTC	CASTPRGAWETQYF